Below, one T cell receptor (beta chain) is given with its context. Its matching antigen is unknown. The table came from immunoSEQ multiplex PCR; TCRdb's copy has only in-frame clones and leaves some out. The sample gives around 22,000 clones, about three quarters of which show up once; approximately 15% is in the top ten. The data stem from a study of CD4 T cells in relation to SARS-CoV-2 and coronaviruses. Study-level points and caveats: SARS-CoV-2-driven expansion was significantly weaker in crossreactive than monoreactive clones.

Before the COVID-19 pandemic, during about 2010-2018, CD4+ T cells were taken from unexposed donors. CD4+ T cells were isolated from the cells after more than nine days of culture. As cell numbers allowed, unexposed-donor CD4+ T cells faced SARS-CoV-2 S/N and four cold-coronavirus spikes. Two million PBMCs per well were cultured with roughly 10 IU/ml IL-2. The germline gives CDR1 LNHDA, CDR2 SQIVND (reference sequence). The CDR3 is 15 amino acids. Trimming took 3 bases from V and 2 from J, leaving 12 bases between them. The TCR was taken from a human donor in good health. Sequences were obtained from CD4+ T cells from PBMCs, cultured in vitro. The chain employs TRBV19 and TRBJ2-3; D gene uncertain. CDR3 sequence: CASSIALDPTDTQYF. The CDR3 DNA sequence: TGTGCCAGTAGTATTGCGTTAGATCCCACAGATACGCAGTATTTT. Full variable domain (rest looked up from reference TRBV19 and TRBJ2-3): DGGITQSPKYLFRKEGQNVTLSCEQNLNHDAMYWYRQDPGQGLRLIYYSQIVNDFQKGDIAEGYSVSREKKESFPLTVTSAQKNPTAFYLCASSIALDPTDTQYFGPGTRLTVL.